The next 13 T cell receptor beta chains were all read from a single sample in a study of beta chain features in type 1 diabetes. All of the isolated RNA was reverse transcribed, so expressed TCRB transcripts were sequenced. Method: immunoSEQ multiplex PCR; TCRdb's copy keeps in-frame clones and lacks some. The profile covers almost 250,000 clones, with less than 15% appearing a single time and around 0.03% taken by the ten largest. The specimen sequenced was naive CD4+ T cells from blood. These receptors all come from a middle-aged woman in good health.

This clone occurred a few times. The chain carries TRBV5-6 and TRBJ2-3, with a tentative D call TRBD2 (6 bases). CDR1 is SGHDT and CDR2 is YYEEEE in the germline V gene. The CDR3 is 13 residues long. Trimming removed 4 bases at V and 11 bases at J, with 17 bases between. CDR3 nucleotides: TGTGCCAGCAGCGAACCTAGCCGGGGGAGGCAGTATTTT. It is translated as CASSEPSRGRQYF. The full variable domain, rest sourced from reference TRBV5-6 and TRBJ2-3, is DAGVTQSPTHLIKTRGQQVTLRCSPKSGHDTVSWYQQALGQGPQFIFQYYEEEERQRGNFPDRFSGHQFPNYSSELNVNALLLGDSALYLCASSEPSRGRQYFGPGTRLTVL.

This clone turned up a few times. The CDR3 is CASAKWGDEKLFF. DNA of the CDR3: TGTGCCAGCGCTAAATGGGGAGATGAAAAACTGTTTTTT. This sequence joins TRBV7-9 and TRBJ1-4; D call uncertain. The CDR3 has 13 residues. Per the germline V gene, CDR1 is SEHNR and CDR2 is FQNEAQ (reference sequence). The V and J ends lost 8 bases and 6 bases respectively, with 13 bases between them.

V is TRBV27 and J is TRBJ1-6; D possibly corresponds to TRBD1 (6 bases). Trimming removed 6 bases from V and 9 bases from J, with 24 bases in between. This CDR3 contains 17 residues. Germline V lookup: CDR1 MNHEY, CDR2 SMNVEV (reference sequence). CDR3 loop: CASSSPTRGARGSPLHF. In DNA form, the CDR3 reads TGTGCCAGCAGCTCTCCAACGCGGGGGGCGAGGGGTTCACCCCTCCACTTT.

The chain employs TRBV7-9 and TRBJ2-2, with TRBD2 as a possible D gene (6 bases). Germline V CDR1 and CDR2: SEHNR, FQNEAQ (reference sequence). Between the trimmed V and J ends, which lost 6 bases and 4 bases, there was a span of 18 bases. The CDR3 contains 16 residues. The CDR3 is CASRPSGGVGTGELFF. The CDR3 DNA sequence: TGTGCCAGCAGGCCTTCTGGCGGGGTCGGCACCGGGGAGCTGTTTTTT.

V is TRBV2 and J is TRBJ2-6, with D uncertain. The CDR3 spans 16 residues. The germline V and J ends were trimmed by 1 base and 1 base, with 8 bases remaining between them. Per germline, CDR1 SNHLY and CDR2 FYNNEI. This CDR3 is CASSEDSQSGANVLTF. DNA for the CDR3: TGTGCCAGCAGTGAAGATTCCCAGTCTGGGGCCAACGTCCTGACTTTC.

The rearrangement joins TRBV6-6 to TRBJ2-1; 9 bases are shared with TRBD2. The CDR3 consists of 16 residues. V lost 6 bases and J lost 1; bases outside the gene matches: 7. Germline V gives CDR1 MNHNY, CDR2 SVGAGI (reference sequence). CDR3 bases: TGTGCCAGCAGCACGGGACTAGCTACTTCCTACAATGAGCAGTTCTTC. Translated: CASSTGLATSYNEQFF.

This rearrangement joins TRBV6-5 to TRBJ2-7; D ambiguous. The CDR3 totals 16 residues. Per the germline V gene, CDR1 is MNHEY and CDR2 is SVGAGI. Trimming cost V 3 bases and J 2 bases, with 17 bases left between them. The CDR3 nucleotides are TGTGCCAGCAGTTATTCGTTAAACGCTAGGACCTACGAGCAGTACTTC. Translation: CASSYSLNARTYEQYF.

This clone was seen more than once but under ten times. Other DNA sequences of this sample code for an identical CDR3. The chain links TRBV6-5 to TRBJ2-3; 11 nucleotides agree with TRBD1. The V gene end was trimmed by 0 bases and the J gene end by 3 bases; junction bases not matched to a gene: 2. Per germline, CDR1 MNHEY and CDR2 SVGAGI. The CDR3 is 16 residues long. In DNA, the CDR3 is TGTGCCAGCAGTTACTCTGGGACAGGGGGGACAGATACGCAGTATTTT. It codes for CASSYSGTGGTDTQYF.

This clone was seen a handful of times. The rearrangement uses TRBV29-1 and TRBJ1-1; 7 bases align to TRBD1. The germline CDR1 and CDR2 sequences are SQVTM and ANQGSEA. The CDR3 runs 14 residues. After removal of 6 bases from V and 4 bases from J, the junction contained 11 bases not matched to a gene. The CDR3 DNA is TGCAGCGTCTTCAACAGGGGAGCCTTCACTGAAGCTTTCTTT. Residues: CSVFNRGAFTEAFF.

J is TRBJ2-1 and V is TRBV10-3, with 8 bases fitting TRBD1. V shed 5 bases, J shed 0 bases, and the junction held 3 bases outside the gene matches. The CDR3 totals 15 residues. Per the germline V gene, CDR1 is ENHRY and CDR2 is SYGVKD. The CDR3 DNA sequence: TGTGCCATCAGTTCCGGGACAGGCTCCTACAATGAGCAGTTCTTC. Translating it yields CAISSGTGSYNEQFF.

This clone was counted a few times. CDR3 protein: CASFAGQLNTEAFF. CDR3 in DNA: TGTGCTAGTTTTGCGGGACAGTTGAACACTGAAGCTTTCTTT. J is TRBJ1-1 and V is TRBV12-5, with 7 bases that match TRBD1. The J segment lost 0 bases and the V segment lost 8 bases, leaving 6 bases of the junction unmatched. The CDR3 runs to 14 residues. The germline V gene encodes CDR1 LGHNT and CDR2 FRNRAP.

The J gene is TRBJ2-1, the V gene TRBV18; 9 nucleotides align to TRBD1. The length of the CDR3 is 16 residues. Per germline, CDR1 KGHSH and CDR2 LQKENI. The junction had 6 bases not matched to a gene; V was cut back by 6 bases and J by 0 bases. As DNA, the CDR3 is TGTGCCAGCTCCCCCCAGGGACAGGGCTCCTACAATGAGCAGTTCTTC. As protein: CASSPQGQGSYNEQFF.

This clone was counted a few times. V is TRBV10-3 and J is TRBJ1-1; 8 nucleotides match TRBD1. V lost 3 bases to trimming and J lost 10 bases; unmatched junction nucleotides: 4. The CDR3 is 12 amino acids. Germline V gene data show CDR1 as ENHRY and CDR2 as SYGVKD. The CDR3 DNA reads as TGTGCCATCAGTGAACCCGACAGGGGAGCTTTCTTT. It codes for CAISEPDRGAFF.